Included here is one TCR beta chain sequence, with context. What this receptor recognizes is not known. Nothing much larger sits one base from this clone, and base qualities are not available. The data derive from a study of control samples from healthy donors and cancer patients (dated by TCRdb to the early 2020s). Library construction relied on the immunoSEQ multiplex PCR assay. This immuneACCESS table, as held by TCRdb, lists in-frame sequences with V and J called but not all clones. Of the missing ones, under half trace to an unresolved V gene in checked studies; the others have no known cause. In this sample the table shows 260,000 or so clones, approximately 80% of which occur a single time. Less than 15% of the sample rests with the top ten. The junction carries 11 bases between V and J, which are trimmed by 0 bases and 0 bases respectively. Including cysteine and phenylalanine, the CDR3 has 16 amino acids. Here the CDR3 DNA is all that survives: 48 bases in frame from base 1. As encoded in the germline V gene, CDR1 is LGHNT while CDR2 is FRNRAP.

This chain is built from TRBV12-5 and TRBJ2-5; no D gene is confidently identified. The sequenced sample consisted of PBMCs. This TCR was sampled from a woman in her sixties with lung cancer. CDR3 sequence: CASGLVLGSYQETQYF. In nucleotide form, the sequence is TGTGCTAGTGGTTTGGTGCTGGGCAGCTACCAAGAGACCCAGTACTTC. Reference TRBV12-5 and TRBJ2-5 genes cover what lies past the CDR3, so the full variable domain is DARVTQTPRHKVTEMGQEVTMRCQPILGHNTVFWYRQTMMQGLELLAYFRNRAPLDDSGMPKDRFSAEMPDATLATLKIQPSEPRDSAVYFCASGLVLGSYQETQYFGPGTRLLVL.